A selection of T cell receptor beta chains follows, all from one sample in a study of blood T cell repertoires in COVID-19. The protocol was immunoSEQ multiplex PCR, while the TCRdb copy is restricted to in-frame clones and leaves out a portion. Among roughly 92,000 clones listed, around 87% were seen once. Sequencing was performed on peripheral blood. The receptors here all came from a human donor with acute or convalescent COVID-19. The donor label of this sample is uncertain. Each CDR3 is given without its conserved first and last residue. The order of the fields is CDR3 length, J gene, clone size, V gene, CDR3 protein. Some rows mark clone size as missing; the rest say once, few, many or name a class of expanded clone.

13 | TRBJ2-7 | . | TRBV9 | ASSPGTSGTYEQY
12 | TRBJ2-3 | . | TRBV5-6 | ASSLPQGPDTQY
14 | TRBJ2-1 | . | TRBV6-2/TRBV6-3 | ASSKVMTSGYNEQF
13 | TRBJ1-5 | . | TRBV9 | ASSGGQAINQPQH
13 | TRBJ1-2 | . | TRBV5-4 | ASSLDITGTYGYT
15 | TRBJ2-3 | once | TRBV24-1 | ATSDLPTGGRADTQY
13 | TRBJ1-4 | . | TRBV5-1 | ASSLGPSTNEKLF
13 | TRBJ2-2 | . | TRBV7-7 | ASSFGQGNTGELF
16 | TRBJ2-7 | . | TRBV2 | ASSEDLRLRDRPYEQY
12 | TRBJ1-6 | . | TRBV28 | ASSPPYRPSPLH
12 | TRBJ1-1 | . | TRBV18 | ASSPTGQNTEAF
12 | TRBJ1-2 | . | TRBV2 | ASSEVSGNYGYT
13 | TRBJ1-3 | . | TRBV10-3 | AITKQGAAGNTIY
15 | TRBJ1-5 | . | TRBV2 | ASSEALEEYSNQPQH
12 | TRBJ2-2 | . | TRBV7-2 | ASSRGQGTGELF
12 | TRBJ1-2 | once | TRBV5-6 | ASSFRVRGYGYT
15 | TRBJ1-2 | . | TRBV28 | ASSPGTPKGTGYGYT
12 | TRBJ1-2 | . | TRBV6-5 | ASRPTDSYYGYT
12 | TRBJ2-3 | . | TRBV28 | ASSRDIPPDTQY
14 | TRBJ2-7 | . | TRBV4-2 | ASSQRPGSNLYEQY
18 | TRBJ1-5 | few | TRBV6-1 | ASSGGLQGLVGYSNQPQH
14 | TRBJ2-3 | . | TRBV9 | ASSVSTSSRTDTQY